These 29 T cell receptor beta chains came from one sample sequenced in a study of T-cell reconstitution after alpha-beta-depleted transplantation in children. Unique molecular identifiers were used in preparing the TCRbeta library. One entry per CDR3 protein, called by TCRdb with MiXCR from the PCR reads. This sample has about 590,000 distinct CDR3 sequences, with over 10% found just once. The sample here was PBMCs, mostly from graft donor cells, taken 360 days after TCRalphabeta/CD19-depleted stem cell transplant. The origin of the receptors is a male patient younger than 18 who had a stem cell transplant for acute myeloid leukemia, so the T cells may come from the graft donor.

This clonotype turned up a few times. The chain uses TRBV6-2 or TRBV6-3 and TRBJ2-1, with 8 nucleotides matching TRBD2. Germline CDR1 and CDR2: MNHEY and SVGEGT. V was clipped by 0 bases and J by 1 base; unmatched bases: 17. This CDR3 has 21 residues. This CDR3 is CASSYSKRERYVLSSYNEQFF. The CDR3 bases are TGTGCCAGCAGTTACTCGAAGCGGGAGCGATACGTCCTTTCTTCCTACAATGAGCAGTTCTTC.

J is TRBJ2-2 and V is TRBV4-2, with TRBD1 matching 8 bases. The V and J ends lost 5 bases and 6 bases, in that order; junction bases with no gene match: 8. Germline CDR1 LGHNA, CDR2 YNFKEQ. The CDR3 length is 15 residues. CDR3 sequence reads: CASSWKDRESGELFF. CDR3 in DNA: TGTGCCAGCAGCTGGAAGGACAGGGAGTCCGGGGAGCTGTTTTTT.

This clonotype turned up a few times. This chain joins TRBV28 and TRBJ2-3, with D hard to call. The CDR3 length is 11 residues. In germline, CDR1 is MDHEN, CDR2 SYDVKM. V was cut by 7 bases and J by 6 bases, with 8 bases left in between. Written as DNA, the CDR3 is TGTGCCAGCACCCTGGTTGATACGCAGTATTTT. It specifies CASTLVDTQYF. The variable domain in full, completed from reference TRBV28 and TRBJ2-3, reads DVKVTQSSRYLVKRTGEKVFLECVQDMDHENMFWYRQDPGLGLRLIYFSYDVKMKEKGDIPEGYSVSREKKERFSLILESASTNQTSMYLCASTLVDTQYFGPGTRLTVL.

This clonotype turned up a few times. This chain joins TRBV18 and TRBJ2-1; D is possibly TRBD2 (5 bases). CDR3 length: 14 residues. V was trimmed by 4 bases and J by 7 bases, leaving 14 bases between them. CDR1 is KGHSH and CDR2 is LQKENI in the germline V gene. Written as DNA, the CDR3 is TGTGCCAGCTCACAAGCAGGAGGAAGGAATGAGCAGTTCTTC. Translated, it gives CASSQAGGRNEQFF.

The chain carries TRBV7-2 and TRBJ2-5; 10 nucleotides agree with TRBD2. The trim removed 8 bases at V and 5 bases at J, leaving 5 bases unmatched. This CDR3 contains 13 residues. Germline CDR1 reads SGHTA; CDR2 reads FQGNSA. CDR3 protein: CASGTSGIETQYF. The CDR3 coding sequence is TGTGCCAGCGGTACTAGCGGGATTGAGACCCAGTACTTC.

This clonotype was found a few times. The V and J genes are TRBV5-1 and TRBJ2-7; 9 bases are a match to TRBD2. The CDR3 has 16 amino acids. V lost 1 base, J lost 6 bases, and 11 bases stayed unmatched. Germline lookup yields CDR1 SGHRS and CDR2 YFSETQ. CDR3 nucleotide sequence: TGCGCCAGCAGCTTGAGGCCGGCTAGCGGGAAATCCGAGCAGTACTTC. Its translation is CASSLRPASGKSEQYF.

This clonotype was seen a handful of times. CDR3 region: CSAGLRNEQFF. CDR3 nucleotides: TGCAGTGCGGGCCTCAGGAATGAGCAGTTCTTC. The rearrangement links TRBV20-1 to TRBJ2-1; no reliable D call. The CDR3 loop spans 11 amino acids. Trimming took off 6 bases at V and 7 bases at J, with 10 bases between the two ends. Germline V gives CDR1 DFQATT, CDR2 SNEGSKA (reference sequence).

With respect to this clonotype: This likely comes from a read error, as the CDR3 has no conserved phenylalanine or tryptophan at its end. The chain carries TRBV7-9 and TRBJ2-1; no definite D call. V was cut by 7 bases and J by 10 bases, with 17 bases left in between. The length of the CDR3 is 13 residues. CDR1 and CDR2 (germline): SEHNR, FQNEAQ (reference sequence). The DNA of the CDR3 is TGTGCCAGCAACCAGAGCCCTTTGAAAGAGCAGTTCTGC. Amino acids: CASNQSPLKEQFC.

This clonotype was found many times. This rearrangement joins TRBV20-1 to TRBJ2-1; D call uncertain. CDR3 length: 14 residues. Germline V gene sequence: CDR1 DFQATT, CDR2 SNEGSKA (reference sequence). The V end lost 1 base, the J end lost 5 bases, and 12 bases lay between the germline ends. Here the CDR3 DNA reads TGCAGTGCTAGAGGTCGGACGCGCAACAATGAGCAGTTCTTC. Translated, it gives CSARGRTRNNEQFF.

This clonotype was observed a handful of times. The chain carries TRBV28 and TRBJ2-7, with TRBD2 matching 7 bases. Germline V lookup: CDR1 MDHEN, CDR2 SYDVKM. This CDR3 comprises 15 residues. The trim removed 6 bases at V and 4 bases at J, leaving 12 bases unmatched. The CDR3 reads CASSDFRLASYEQYF. The CDR3 bases are TGTGCCAGCAGCGATTTCAGACTAGCCTCATACGAGCAGTACTTC.

This clonotype came up a few times. In nucleotides, the CDR3 is TGCAGCGTTGAAGATCAACGGGGCGCGGGTACTGAAGCTTTCTTT. It yields the protein CSVEDQRGAGTEAFF. The chain links TRBV29-1 to TRBJ1-1; possible D gene TRBD1, 5 bases. Germline lookup yields CDR1 SQVTM and CDR2 ANQGSEA. V lost 0 bases and J lost 5, with 16 bases in between. The CDR3 runs to 15 residues. The full variable domain, with the rest looked up from reference TRBV29-1 and TRBJ1-1, is SAVISQKPSRDICQRGTSLTIQCQVDSQVTMMFWYRQQPGQSLTLIATANQGSEATYESGFVIDKFPISRPNLTFSTLTVSNMSPEDSSIYLCSVEDQRGAGTEAFFGQGTRLTVV.

The CDR3 spells CASSPGTSGMGNIQYF. As DNA, the CDR3 is TGTGCCAGCAGTCCCGGGACTAGCGGGATGGGAAACATTCAGTACTTC. The chain links TRBV27 to TRBJ2-4; 13 bases map to TRBD2. The CDR3 spans 16 residues. Per germline, CDR1 MNHEY and CDR2 SMNVEV (reference sequence). The junction had 7 bases not matched to a gene; V was cut back by 5 bases and J by 6 bases.

This clonotype was seen only a few times. The chain carries TRBV30 and TRBJ2-5; TRBD1 matches 7 bases. Germline V lookup: CDR1 GTSNPN, CDR2 SVGIG (reference sequence). V was pared by 3 bases and J by 4 bases, with 14 bases of the junction left unmatched. The CDR3 is 16 amino acids. CDR3 bases: TGTGCCTGGAGACCTACATCGACAGGGAAGCGAGAGACCCAGTACTTC. Its protein is CAWRPTSTGKRETQYF.

V is TRBV25-1 and J is TRBJ2-7; D ambiguous. Between the trimmed V and J ends, which lost 8 bases and 2 bases, there was a span of 16 bases. Germline CDR1 MGHDK, CDR2 SYGVNS. This CDR3 comprises 14 residues. In DNA form, the CDR3 reads TGTGCCAGCGGAAAGACTGCCCCTCCCTACGAGCAGTACTTC. Encoded protein: CASGKTAPPYEQYF.

This chain connects TRBV7-2 to TRBJ2-7; D is unclear. This CDR3 comprises 14 residues. V was clipped by 7 bases and J by 6 bases, with 19 bases between them. Germline lookup yields CDR1 SGHTA and CDR2 FQGNSA. CDR3 region: CASTQSPLRAEQYF. The CDR3 DNA follows: TGTGCCAGCACCCAGTCCCCCCTCCGGGCCGAGCAGTACTTC.

The chain employs TRBV27 and TRBJ2-1, with TRBD2 identical over 16 bases. The CDR3 spans 18 residues. Per germline, CDR1 MNHEY and CDR2 SMNVEV (reference sequence). V gave up 5 bases and J gave up 8 bases; unmatched junction bases: 12. The CDR3 spells CASSPGTSGRAGSDEQFF. The CDR3 nucleotides are TGTGCCAGCAGTCCCGGGACTAGCGGGAGGGCCGGGAGTGATGAGCAGTTCTTC.

This clonotype turned up a few times. The gene calls are TRBV9 and TRBJ2-1; 7 nucleotides agree with TRBD2. The CDR3 spans 16 residues. Germline V gene sequence: CDR1 SGDLS, CDR2 YYNGEE. The V and J ends lost 2 bases and 5 bases, in that order; junction bases with no gene match: 10. CDR3 amino acids: CASSVAFGLGNNEQFF. The CDR3 nucleotides read TGTGCCAGCAGCGTCGCTTTTGGACTAGGCAACAATGAGCAGTTCTTC.

This clonotype was recorded at least ten times. One junction end disagrees with the germline gene, perhaps due to a read error. V and J are TRBV7-7 and TRBJ2-2; 12 nucleotides match TRBD1. The CDR3 is 17 residues long. Germline V CDR1 and CDR2: SSHAT, FNYEAQ (reference sequence). CDR3 sequence: CASSLGTGGVLTGELFF. The DNA for the CDR3 is TGTGCTAGCAGCCTCGGGACAGGGGGCGTCTTGACCGGGGAGCTGTTTTTT.

The chain is built from TRBV20-1 and TRBJ2-7; 8 nucleotides match TRBD2. Trimming took 1 base from V and 0 from J; bases not matched to a gene: 5. CDR3 length equals 15 residues. CDR1 DFQATT and CDR2 SNEGSKA come from the germline V gene (reference sequence). The CDR3 nucleotides are TGCAGTGCTAGAGGGGCTAGCGGGTCCTCCTACGAGCAGTACTTC. It codes for CSARGASGSSYEQYF.

A word on this clonotype: The junction differs from germline at one of its ends, possibly a read error. The genes are TRBV27 and TRBJ2-3; 9 nucleotides line up with TRBD2. From germline, CDR1 is MNHEY and CDR2 SMNVEV (reference sequence). This CDR3 is built from 15 residues. Here the CDR3 reads CATSRLAATGDTQYF. In DNA, the CDR3 is TGTGCCACCAGTCGACTAGCGGCTACGGGAGATACGCAGTATTTT.

This clonotype was observed a few times. The chain uses TRBV20-1 and TRBJ2-2; D is possibly TRBD2 (6 bases). Germline V lookup: CDR1 DFQATT, CDR2 SNEGSKA (reference sequence). V lost 1 base to trimming and J lost 6 bases, with 12 bases between them. The CDR3 extends over 14 amino acids. The CDR3 loop is CSARGGGDPGELFF. The DNA of the CDR3 is TGCAGTGCTAGAGGAGGAGGGGACCCCGGGGAGCTGTTTTTT.

J is TRBJ2-7 and V is TRBV3-1; TRBD1 matches 10 bases. The CDR3 has 15 residues. CDR1 and CDR2 from the germline V gene are LGHDT and YNNKEL (reference sequence). V gave up 6 bases and J gave up 1 base; unmatched junction bases: 6. CDR3 nucleotides: TGTGCCAGCAGTCCTTGGACAGGGGGTTCCTACGAGCAGTACTTC. Encoded protein: CASSPWTGGSYEQYF.

The chain combines TRBV20-1 with TRBJ2-1; D unclear. Germline V CDR1 and CDR2: DFQATT, SNEGSKA (reference sequence). Trimming left V 0 bases short and J 0 bases short, with 12 bases between. The CDR3 length is 16 residues. The CDR3 coding sequence is TGCAGTGCTAGAGACAAGAGCGCTAGCTCCTACAATGAGCAGTTCTTC. Translating gives CSARDKSASSYNEQFF.

A note on this clonotype: The junction and the germline gene differ at one end; a read error may be behind it. The rearrangement uses TRBV4-3 and TRBJ2-5; D is perhaps TRBD1 (6 bases). This CDR3 region has 15 residues. The germline V gene has CDR1 LGHNA and CDR2 YSLEER. The CDR3 DNA sequence: TGCGACAGCAGCCAAGACCGGGACAAAAAAGAGACCCAGTACTTC. Its translation: CDSSQDRDKKETQYF.

The rearrangement uses TRBV20-1 and TRBJ2-5, with 9 positions matching TRBD1. This CDR3 comprises 13 residues. Losses at the gene ends were 4 bases for V and 4 bases for J; bases not matched to a gene: 4. Germline V CDR1 and CDR2: DFQATT, SNEGSKA (reference sequence). The CDR3 region has the DNA TGCAGTGCTACGACAGGGGGGGGAGAGACCCAGTACTTC. Translating it yields CSATTGGGETQYF.

The chain recombines TRBV5-1 with TRBJ2-6; D is unresolved. The CDR3 is 16 amino acids. CDR1 and CDR2 (germline): SGHRS, YFSETQ. The germline V and J ends were trimmed by 0 bases and 4 bases, with 11 bases remaining between them. The CDR3 spells CASSLVQVAGANVLTF. CDR3 DNA: TGCGCCAGCAGCTTGGTTCAGGTGGCCGGGGCCAACGTCCTGACTTTC.

The table lists this clonotype with a few counts. This chain connects TRBV29-1 to TRBJ2-7; D may correspond to TRBD1 or TRBD2 (6 bases each). In germline, CDR1 is SQVTM, CDR2 ANQGSEA. The CDR3 loop spans 16 amino acids. Trimming shortened V by 3 bases and J by 4 bases, and 22 bases separated the two germline ends. The CDR3 DNA reads TGCAGCGTTGATCTCGGGGCGGGACACGGGACGTACGAGCAGTACTTC. Amino acids: CSVDLGAGHGTYEQYF.

This rearrangement joins TRBV7-2 to TRBJ2-7, with TRBD2 matching 12 bases. This CDR3 has 14 amino acids. In germline, CDR1 is SGHTA, CDR2 FQGNSA. V shed 4 bases, J shed 7 bases, and the junction held 5 bases outside the gene matches. In DNA, the CDR3 is TGTGCCAGCAGCTCCACTAGCGGGGGGTTGGAGCAGTACTTC. This gives the protein CASSSTSGGLEQYF.

This clonotype was picked up many times. CDR3 nucleotides: TGCGCCAGCAGCTTAAACCCGGGACTCTTATACTCTGGGGCCAACGTCCTGACTTTC. This translates into CASSLNPGLLYSGANVLTF. This chain links TRBV5-1 with TRBJ2-6; D perhaps matches TRBD2 (6 bases). V shed 2 bases and J shed 0 bases, with 18 bases lying between them. The germline CDR1 and CDR2 sequences are SGHRS and YFSETQ. The CDR3 extends over 19 amino acids. Variable domain in full (rest from reference TRBV5-1 and TRBJ2-6): KAGVTQTPRYLIKTRGQQVTLSCSPISGHRSVSWYQQTPGQGLQFLFEYFSETQRNKGNFPGRFSGRQFSNSRSEMNVSTLELGDSALYLCASSLNPGLLYSGANVLTFGAGSRLTVL.